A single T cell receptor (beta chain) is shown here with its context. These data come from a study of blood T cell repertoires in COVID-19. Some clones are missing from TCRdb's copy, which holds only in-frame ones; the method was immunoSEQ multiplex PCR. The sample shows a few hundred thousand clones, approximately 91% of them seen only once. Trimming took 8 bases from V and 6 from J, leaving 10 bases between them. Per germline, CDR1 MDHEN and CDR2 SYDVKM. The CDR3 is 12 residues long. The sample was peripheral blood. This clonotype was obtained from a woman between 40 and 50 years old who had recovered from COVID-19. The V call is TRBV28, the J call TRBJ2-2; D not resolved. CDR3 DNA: TGTGCCAGCTCATACTACGCCGGGGAGCTGTTTTTT. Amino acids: CASSYYAGELFF.